This T cell receptor beta chain was observed in a study of beta chain features in type 1 diabetes. Overall study results and limits: In type 1 diabetes patients, VDJ junctions had fewer insertions; deletions at these junctions were more frequent. Relative to healthy donors, patients appeared to have naive, central memory and Treg TCRB repertoires that were more similar.

Investigators reverse transcribed all isolated RNA, so they sequenced expressed TCRB transcripts. Assay used: immunoSEQ multiplex PCR; TCRdb lists only in-frame clones, some missing. The repertoire holds 900,000 or so clones, with about a sixth as singletons. Staining for CD45RO/CCR7/CD25/CD127/CD95/CD27 allowed sorting of CD4+ naive, central memory, regulatory and stem cell-like memory cells. Once sorted, every population was more than 95% pure. Germline V gene data show CDR1 as SSHAT and CDR2 as FNYEAQ (reference sequence). There are 15 residues in the CDR3. This clone turned up a few times. Its specificity is unknown. Mismatch with germline at one junction end may stem from a read error.

The V call is TRBV7-7, the J call TRBJ2-5; 9 nucleotides align to TRBD2. The clonotype comes from a woman aged 18-29 years in good health. The material sequenced was naive CD4+ T cells from blood. CDR3 sequence (DNA): TGTGCTAGCAGCTTGGGCCTAGCGGGAACGGAGACCCAGTACTTC. Translating it yields CASSLGLAGTETQYF.